This TCR beta chain was retrieved from a study of T cell repertoires in cytomegalovirus infection. Across the study: Indicated by public TCR beta signatures were CMV infection and matching HLA type. Study-level results: Summed frequency of shared TCR beta families picked out CMV carriers who also had the relevant HLA. HLA-C-restricted CMV-specific TCR beta clonotypes prevailed in the ex vivo response.

TCRdb itself ran the reads through MiXCR, one entry per CDR3 protein. There are nearly 650,000 distinct CDR3 sequences in the sample; 20% to 25% occur only once, and roughly 8% lies in the top ten. This clonotype was found a few times. Its antigen is not known. Germline assignment: CDR1 SNHLY and CDR2 FYNNEI. The V segment lost 6 bases and the J segment 10 bases; nucleotides outside the gene matches: 4. The CDR3 consists of 14 residues. The chain employs TRBV2 and TRBJ2-1, with 15 bases lining up with TRBD2. This receptor was taken from a human donor in good health (CMV status not recorded). Some clones in this sample may be carry-over from other donors' samples. Sequences were obtained from CD8+ T cells from PBMCs. In DNA form, the CDR3 reads TGTGCCAGCAGCCAAGGGACTAGCGGGGGGGAGCAGTTCTTC. This codes for CASSQGTSGGEQFF.